These 8 T cell receptor beta chains were all obtained from the same sample, sequenced in a study of T cell responses to AZD1222 COVID-19 vaccine. Assay used: immunoSEQ multiplex PCR; TCRdb lists only in-frame clones, some missing. The repertoire consists of about 100,000 clones, with roughly 87% occurring once and the leading ten covering 15% to 20%. This material consisted of peripheral blood, taken on day 0 of AZD1222 vaccination. These receptors all stem from an adult in good health.

V is TRBV28 and J is TRBJ2-4, with no clear D. This CDR3 contains 16 residues. V was clipped by 2 bases and J by 0 bases, with 11 bases between them. Germline V gene lookup returns CDR1 MDHEN and CDR2 SYDVKM. This CDR3 reads CASSLVQALAKNIQYF. In DNA, the CDR3 is TGTGCCAGCAGTTTAGTTCAGGCTCTAGCCAAAAACATTCAGTACTTC.

This clone was seen just once. V usage is TRBV19 and J usage is TRBJ1-2, with a possible D match to TRBD1 (6 bases). Trimming left V 5 bases short and J 6 bases short, with 13 bases between. This CDR3 comprises 13 residues. Per the germline V gene, CDR1 is LNHDA and CDR2 is SQIVND (reference sequence). Written as DNA, the CDR3 is TGTGCCAGTAGTGCAGACAGGCCTAATGGCTACACCTTC. It specifies CASSADRPNGYTF.

The chain is built from TRBV2 and TRBJ1-5, with 9 bases aligning to TRBD1. The J segment lost 7 bases and the V segment lost 6 bases, leaving 4 bases of the junction unmatched. CDR3 length: 13 amino acids. CDR1 is SNHLY, CDR2 FYNNEI, per germline. The CDR3 region is CASRGTGRQPQHF. As DNA, the CDR3 is TGTGCCAGCAGGGGGACAGGGCGGCAGCCCCAGCATTTT.

The chain joins TRBV5-8 to TRBJ1-2; D perhaps matches TRBD1 (5 bases). Germline V gives CDR1 SGHTS, CDR2 YDEGEE. The CDR3 is made up of 13 amino acids. The V gene lost 5 bases and the J gene lost 4 bases, with 12 bases spanning the gap. CDR3 residues: CASRGRVGYGYTF. The CDR3 region has the DNA TGTGCCAGCAGAGGCAGGGTGGGCTATGGCTACACCTTC. The full variable domain, rest sourced from reference TRBV5-8 and TRBJ1-2, is EAGVTQSPTHLIKTRGQQATLRCSPISGHTSVYWYQQALGLGLQFLLWYDEGEERNRGNFPPRFSGRQFPNYSSELNVNALELEDSALYLCASRGRVGYGYTFGSGTRLTVV.

The chain links TRBV30 to TRBJ2-7, with D perhaps matching TRBD1 (6 bases). The germline CDR1 and CDR2 sequences are GTSNPN and SVGIG (reference sequence). The CDR3 spans 13 residues. Deletions cut 1 base from V and 6 bases from J, with 13 bases between. This chain's CDR3 is CAWSGTTGSEQYF. The CDR3 DNA follows: TGTGCCTGGAGTGGAACCACAGGGTCCGAGCAGTACTTC.

CDR3 residues: CSVVMNTEAFF. The CDR3 DNA sequence: TGCAGCGTTGTAATGAACACTGAAGCTTTCTTT. V usage is TRBV29-1 and J usage is TRBJ1-1; D remains unclear. Germline V gene data show CDR1 as SQVTM and CDR2 as ANQGSEA. V lost 4 bases, J lost 0 bases, and 3 bases lay in between. The CDR3 is made up of 11 amino acids. Using reference TRBV29-1 and TRBJ1-1 for the parts outside the CDR3, the full variable domain is SAVISQKPSRDICQRGTSLTIQCQVDSQVTMMFWYRQQPGQSLTLIATANQGSEATYESGFVIDKFPISRPNLTFSTLTVSNMSPEDSSIYLCSVVMNTEAFFGQGTRLTVV.

The chain combines TRBV3-1 (or the pseudogene TRBV3-2) with TRBJ2-7, with D uncertain. Germline V CDR1 and CDR2: LGHDT, YNNKEL (reference sequence). CDR3 length equals 14 residues. The V end lost 4 bases, the J end lost 0 bases, and 10 bases lay between the germline ends. CDR3 in amino acids: CASSLWTDSYEQYF. DNA for the CDR3: TGTGCCAGCAGCCTTTGGACGGACTCCTACGAGCAGTACTTC.

The chain joins TRBV3-1 (or the pseudogene TRBV3-2) to TRBJ1-2; tentative D call: TRBD1 (5 bases). CDR3 size: 11 residues. Per the germline V gene, CDR1 is LGHDT and CDR2 is YNNKEL (reference sequence). Trimming shortened V by 8 bases and J by 4 bases, and 8 bases separated the two germline ends. This chain's CDR3 is CASRGVYGYTF. DNA of the CDR3: TGTGCCAGCCGGGGGGTCTATGGCTACACCTTC.